These 13 T cell receptor beta chains share one sample of origin, sequenced in a study of T cells in Graves' hyperthyroidism and ophthalmopathy. There were TCR beta CDR3 regions amplified from RNA transcripts. The HTBI primer set was used in a first-round RT-PCR of the TCR CDR3. One entry per CDR3 protein results from TCRdb running MiXCR on the multiplex PCR reads. The profile shows nearly 750,000 distinct CDR3 sequences, 35% of them singletons. The specimen sequenced was blood. Receptors originate from a woman aged 40 to 50 with Graves' hyperthyroidism.

The sample holds many counts of this clonotype. V usage is TRBV29-1 and J usage is TRBJ2-5; a possible D gene is TRBD1 (6 bases). The CDR3 sequence is 13 residues long. CDR1 is SQVTM and CDR2 is ANQGSEA in the germline V gene. The CDR3 nucleotides read TGCACCAGTTCCGACACAGGGCCAGAGACCCAGTACTTC. Its protein product is CTSSDTGPETQYF.

This clonotype showed up just once. The chain couples TRBV28 to TRBJ1-6, with unresolved D. The CDR3 covers 15 residues. The germline gives CDR1 MDHEN, CDR2 SYDVKM. Between the trimmed V and J ends, which lost 5 bases and 5 bases, there was a span of 13 bases. The CDR3 DNA reads as TGTGCCAGCAGTCTCCCAGGCCATGATAATTCACCCCTCCACTTT. Translation: CASSLPGHDNSPLHF.

As regards this clonotype: At one end the junction does not follow the germline gene, possibly because of a read error. The rearrangement links TRBV7-9 to TRBJ2-7, with D perhaps TRBD1 (6 bases). The CDR3 spans 15 residues. The germline gives CDR1 SEHNR, CDR2 FQNEAQ (reference sequence). The chain's CDR3 is CASSQPTQGSDEQYF. In DNA form, the CDR3 reads TGCGCCAGCAGCCAACCGACACAGGGTTCTGACGAGCAGTACTTC.

The chain combines TRBV7-2 with TRBJ1-4; D may be TRBD1 (5 bases). Trimming removed 6 bases from V and 5 bases from J, with 16 bases in between. CDR3 length: 15 residues. Germline V CDR1 and CDR2: SGHTA, FQGNSA. The CDR3 region is CASSLPRGTNEKLFF. CDR3 DNA: TGTGCCAGCAGTCTCCCTAGGGGAACGAATGAAAAACTGTTTTTT.

This clonotype was counted ten times or more. The chain joins TRBV2 to TRBJ1-5; D is uncertain. The germline gives CDR1 SNHLY, CDR2 FYNNEI. CDR3 length: 11 amino acids. Between the trimmed V and J ends, which lost 5 bases and 9 bases, there was a span of 8 bases. This CDR3 reads CASSYTGPQHF. In nucleotides, the CDR3 is TGTGCCAGCAGTTATACTGGGCCCCAGCATTTT.

A word on this clonotype: Given a much more abundant clone one base away, this may be a read error. The chain employs TRBV11-1 and TRBJ2-5; 11 bases align to TRBD1. The germline gives CDR1 SGHAT, CDR2 FQDESV (reference sequence). Germline trimming cut 5 bases from V and 4 bases from J; bases unmatched to any gene: 3. The CDR3 is made up of 14 amino acids. The CDR3 nucleotides read TGTGCCAGCAGCGCAGGACAGGGGGCAGAGACCCAGTACTTC. Its protein is CASSAGQGAETQYF.

Of note for this clonotype: One junction end does not reproduce the germline sequence, and a read error may be involved. This chain uses TRBV5-6 with TRBJ2-7; 8 bases are shared with TRBD2. CDR1 and CDR2 from the germline V gene are SGHDT and YYEEEE. The CDR3 contains 13 residues. The CDR3 loop is CASSLLAEYGQYF. In DNA form, the CDR3 reads TGTGCCAGCAGCTTACTAGCGGAGTACGGGCAGTACTTC. The full variable domain, its missing parts supplied by reference TRBV5-6 and TRBJ2-7, is DAGVTQSPTHLIKTRGQQVTLRCSPKSGHDTVSWYQQALGQGPQFIFQYYEEEERQRGNFPDRFSGHQFPNYSSELNVNALLLGDSALYLCASSLLAEYGQYFGPGTRLTVT.

The rearrangement joins TRBV10-1 to TRBJ2-7; a possible D gene is TRBD2 (5 bases). Per germline, CDR1 WNHNN and CDR2 SYGVQD (reference sequence). The CDR3 sequence is 16 residues long. Trimming stripped 5 bases from V and 2 bases from J, with 19 bases between. The CDR3 is CASSNTREVTAYEQYF. The DNA of the CDR3 is TGCGCCAGCAGTAATACCCGGGAAGTAACGGCCTACGAGCAGTACTTC.

A word on this clonotype: This may arise from a read error, as a much more abundant clone is one base away. The chain recombines TRBV7-2 with TRBJ2-7; TRBD1 matches 10 bases. The CDR3 sequence is 15 residues long. The germline V gene has CDR1 SGHTA and CDR2 FQGNSA. CDR3 bases: TGTGCCAGCGACCGAGCGGGACAGGGGACCTACGGGCAGTACTTC. Amino acids: CASDRAGQGTYGQYF. The full variable domain, completed using reference TRBV7-2 and TRBJ2-7, is GAGVSQSPSNKVTEKGKDVELRCDPISGHTALYWYRQSLGQGLEFLIYFQGNSAPDKSGLPSDRFSAERTGGSVSTLTIQRTQQEDSAVYLCASDRAGQGTYGQYFGPGTRLTVT.

CDR3 in amino acids: CASSLALGLSYEQYF. The CDR3 region has the DNA TGCGCCAGCAGCTTGGCCCTGGGGTTATCCTACGAGCAGTACTTC. The chain combines TRBV5-1 with TRBJ2-7; D call uncertain. The CDR3 spans 15 residues. CDR1 and CDR2 from the germline V gene are SGHRS and YFSETQ. V was trimmed by 0 bases and J by 1 base, leaving 11 bases between them.

The V gene is TRBV24-1, the J gene TRBJ2-5; 12 positions agree with TRBD1. J lost 5 bases, V lost 5 bases, and 5 bases had no gene match. The germline V gene has CDR1 KGHDR and CDR2 SFDVKD. The length of the CDR3 is 15 residues. CDR3 residues: CATSGGQGARETQYF. CDR3 sequence (DNA): TGTGCCACCAGTGGGGGACAGGGGGCGCGGGAGACCCAGTACTTC.

This clonotype was seen a handful of times. The chain links TRBV6-5 to TRBJ2-7; D remains ambiguous. V lost 5 bases, J lost 6 bases, and 11 bases lay in between. CDR3 length: 12 residues. The germline gives CDR1 MNHEY, CDR2 SVGAGI. For the CDR3, the DNA is TGTGCCAGCAGTCAGGCGGATGGCGAGCAGTACTTC. Protein: CASSQADGEQYF.

The rearrangement uses TRBV11-2 and TRBJ1-1; D is ambiguous. CDR3 length: 12 residues. Germline V lookup: CDR1 SGHAT, CDR2 FQNNGV. V lost 3 bases, J lost 6 bases, and 8 bases lay in between. CDR3 amino acids: CASSFKRAEAFF. CDR3 coding DNA: TGTGCCAGCAGCTTTAAGCGGGCTGAAGCTTTCTTT.